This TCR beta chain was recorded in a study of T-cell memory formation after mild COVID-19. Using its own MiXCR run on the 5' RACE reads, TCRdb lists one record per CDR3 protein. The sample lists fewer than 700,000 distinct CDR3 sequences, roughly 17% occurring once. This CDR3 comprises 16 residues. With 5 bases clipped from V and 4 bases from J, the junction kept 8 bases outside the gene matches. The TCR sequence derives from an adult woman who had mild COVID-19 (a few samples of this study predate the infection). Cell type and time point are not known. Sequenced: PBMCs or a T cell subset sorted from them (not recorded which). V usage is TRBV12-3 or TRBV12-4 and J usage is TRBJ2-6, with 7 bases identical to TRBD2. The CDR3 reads CASSPGGGSGANVLTF. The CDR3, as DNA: TGTGCCAGCAGTCCTGGGGGGGGATCGGGGGCCAACGTCCTGACTTTC.